Each of the 17 T cell receptor beta chains below was sequenced from the same sample in a study of blood T cell repertoires in COVID-19. TCRdb keeps only in-frame clones here, not all; method: immunoSEQ multiplex PCR. The table records fewer than 500,000 clones, 86% of them present only once. Sequenced input: peripheral blood. Receptor source: a woman aged 25 to 39 with active or convalescent COVID-19.

A single count supports this clone. The rearrangement uses TRBV23-1 and TRBJ1-1; unclear D gene. TRBV23-1 is an ORF; its function is uncertain. V lost 3 bases to trimming and J lost 1 base, with 6 bases between them. This CDR3 is 13 amino acids long. The CDR3 reads CASSHGRNTEAFF. The CDR3 DNA follows: TGCGCCAGCAGTCACGGGAGGAACACTGAAGCTTTCTTT.

As concerns this clone: The junction shows a germline mismatch at one end, possibly a read error. The chain has TRBV18 and TRBJ2-5, with TRBD1 matching 8 bases. The CDR3 extends over 16 amino acids. Germline lookup yields CDR1 KGHSH and CDR2 LQKENI. The CDR3 reads CASSPRTGSSGETQYF. CDR3 nucleotide sequence: TGTGCCAGCTCTCCACGGACAGGGAGTTCTGGGGAGACCCAGTACTTC. The full variable domain, rest sourced from reference TRBV18 and TRBJ2-5, is NAGVMQNPRHLVRRRGQEARLRCSPMKGHSHVYWYRQLPEEGLKFMVYLQKENIIDESGMPKERFSAEFPKEGPSILRIQQVVRGDSAAYFCASSPRTGSSGETQYFGPGTRLLVL.

The rearrangement uses TRBV20-1 and TRBJ2-7; 10 nucleotides agree with TRBD2. CDR3 length: 15 residues. Trimming cost V 3 bases and J 5 bases; bases outside gene matches: 10. Germline CDR1 is DFQATT and CDR2 is SNEGSKA (reference sequence). The CDR3 nucleotides are TGCAGTGCTAGTTCTAGCGGGAGTTTACCGAACGAGCAGTACTTC. Protein sequence: CSASSSGSLPNEQYF.

This chain uses TRBV5-6 with TRBJ2-3; D is possibly TRBD1 (6 bases). This CDR3 spans 16 amino acids. CDR1 is SGHDT and CDR2 is YYEEEE in the germline V gene. With 4 bases removed from V and 0 bases from J, the gap between germline ends came to 15 bases. The CDR3 sequence is CASSRYKTGSTDTQYF. CDR3 bases: TGTGCCAGCAGCAGGTACAAGACAGGAAGCACAGATACGCAGTATTTT.

The V gene is TRBV15, the J gene TRBJ1-4; D perhaps matches TRBD1 (5 bases). From germline, CDR1 is LNHNV and CDR2 YYDKDF (reference sequence). This CDR3 has 15 amino acids. Trimming took 0 bases from V and 8 from J, leaving 13 bases between them. In DNA, the CDR3 is TGTGCCACCAGCAGAGAGGGGGGAGTGGGGGAAAAACTGTTTTTT. Its translation: CATSREGGVGEKLFF.

Worth noting for this clone: A read error is likely here: a far larger clone is one base away. The chain joins TRBV4-1 to TRBJ2-7, with D perhaps TRBD2 (6 bases). Germline CDR1 is MGHRA and CDR2 is YSYEKL. The CDR3 is made up of 14 amino acids. CDR3 sequence: CPSSRGYGGNEQYF. The CDR3 nucleotides are TGCCCCAGCAGCCGGGGGTATGGCGGGAACGAGCAGTACTTC.

The chain carries TRBV5-1 and TRBJ1-1, with D hard to call. This CDR3 has 13 residues. The V end lost 6 bases, the J end lost 1 base, and 10 bases lay between the germline ends. Germline values: CDR1 SGHRS, CDR2 YFSETQ. The CDR3 loop reads CASTIEANTEAFF. The CDR3, as DNA: TGCGCCAGCACAATAGAAGCGAACACTGAAGCTTTCTTT.

CDR3 sequence: CASSVDGQGLDKNIQYF. Written as DNA, the CDR3 is TGTGCCAGCAGCGTAGACGGGCAGGGTTTGGACAAAAACATTCAGTACTTC. The J gene is TRBJ2-4, the V gene TRBV9; D is possibly TRBD1 (5 bases). From germline, CDR1 is SGDLS and CDR2 YYNGEE. V lost 0 bases and J 3 bases, leaving 16 bases between the germline ends. CDR3 size: 17 residues.

The V and J genes are TRBV4-1 and TRBJ1-2; D gene uncertain. Trimming took 0 bases from V and 2 from J, leaving 16 bases between them. CDR1 is MGHRA and CDR2 is YSYEKL in the germline V gene. This CDR3 contains 17 residues. In nucleotides, the CDR3 is TGCGCCAGCAGCCAAGAAACCCTCTTGGCAAACAACTATGGCTACACCTTC. Translation: CASSQETLLANNYGYTF.

This chain joins TRBV7-6 and TRBJ1-2; the match to TRBD1 covers 10 bases. The V and J ends lost 0 bases and 3 bases, in that order; junction bases with no gene match: 13. This CDR3 region has 19 residues. CDR1 is SGHVS, CDR2 FNYEAQ, per germline. The DNA of the CDR3 is TGTGCCAGCAGCTTAGCTCGGGTGGGGACAGGGGAAAGCGACTATGGCTACACCTTC. Its translation is CASSLARVGTGESDYGYTF.

The chain employs TRBV7-9 and TRBJ1-1; 7 bases fit TRBD1. This CDR3 has 15 residues. Trimming cost V 7 bases and J 0 bases; bases outside gene matches: 8. Germline V gene data show CDR1 as SEHNR and CDR2 as FQNEAQ (reference sequence). CDR3 region: CASKQEGAMNTEAFF. CDR3 coding DNA: TGTGCCAGCAAACAAGAGGGGGCCATGAACACTGAAGCTTTCTTT. The full variable domain, completed using reference TRBV7-9 and TRBJ1-1, is DTGVSQNPRHKITKRGQNVTFRCDPISEHNRLYWYRQTLGQGPEFLTYFQNEAQLEKSRLLSDRFSAERPKGSFSTLEIQRTEQGDSAMYLCASKQEGAMNTEAFFGQGTRLTVV.

This rearrangement joins TRBV25-1 to TRBJ1-2, with 8 bases identical to TRBD1. With 10 bases clipped from V and 7 bases from J, the junction kept 5 bases outside the gene matches. Germline V gene sequence: CDR1 MGHDK, CDR2 SYGVNS. This CDR3 region has 11 residues. This CDR3 reads CATQDRGGYTF. CDR3 sequence (DNA): TGTGCCACTCAAGACAGGGGTGGCTACACCTTC.

This chain joins TRBV5-5 and TRBJ2-1; TRBD2 aligns across 11 bases. Trimming removed 5 bases from V and 3 bases from J; junction bases left unmatched: 4. Germline assignment: CDR1 SGHKS and CDR2 YYEKEE (reference sequence). The CDR3 loop spans 15 amino acids. The CDR3 DNA reads TGTGCCAGCAGGATGGGACTAGCGGTCTACAATGAGCAGTTCTTC. Its translation: CASRMGLAVYNEQFF.

V usage is TRBV18 and J usage is TRBJ2-5, with TRBD2 as a possible D gene (6 bases). Trimming shortened V by 2 bases and J by 4 bases, and 11 bases separated the two germline ends. The V gene's germline CDR1 is KGHSH and CDR2 LQKENI. This CDR3 region has 14 residues. CDR3 nucleotides: TGTGCCAGCTCACCAATAGCGGAGGGAGAGACCCAGTACTTC. Encoded protein: CASSPIAEGETQYF. Combining the CDR3 with reference TRBV18 and TRBJ2-5 gives the whole variable domain NAGVMQNPRHLVRRRGQEARLRCSPMKGHSHVYWYRQLPEEGLKFMVYLQKENIIDESGMPKERFSAEFPKEGPSILRIQQVVRGDSAAYFCASSPIAEGETQYFGPGTRLLVL.

This chain joins TRBV25-1 and TRBJ2-3; a possible D gene is TRBD2 (5 bases). CDR3 length equals 16 residues. V lost 3 bases and J lost 4, with 17 bases in between. Germline values: CDR1 MGHDK, CDR2 SYGVNS. CDR3 DNA sequence: TGTGCCAGCAGTGACCGGGGTACTTTGAGGGCAGATACGCAGTATTTT. This sequence encodes CASSDRGTLRADTQYF.

The sample holds one count of this clone. V and J are TRBV16 and TRBJ2-7; TRBD2 matches at 8 bases. CDR1 KGHSY and CDR2 FQNENV come from the germline V gene. The V segment lost 2 bases and the J segment 0 bases; nucleotides outside the gene matches: 6. The CDR3 covers 16 residues. The CDR3 region is CASSQVVSGSSYEQYF. DNA of the CDR3: TGTGCCAGCAGCCAAGTGGTGAGCGGGAGCTCCTACGAGCAGTACTTC.

The chain recombines TRBV5-1 with TRBJ1-1; 7 bases match TRBD1. The V gene's germline CDR1 is SGHRS and CDR2 YFSETQ. Trimming cost V 6 bases and J 4 bases; bases outside gene matches: 9. CDR3 length equals 14 residues. The CDR3 region is CASTSSTGLTEAFF. The CDR3 DNA follows: TGCGCCAGCACCTCCTCGACAGGGCTCACTGAAGCTTTCTTT.